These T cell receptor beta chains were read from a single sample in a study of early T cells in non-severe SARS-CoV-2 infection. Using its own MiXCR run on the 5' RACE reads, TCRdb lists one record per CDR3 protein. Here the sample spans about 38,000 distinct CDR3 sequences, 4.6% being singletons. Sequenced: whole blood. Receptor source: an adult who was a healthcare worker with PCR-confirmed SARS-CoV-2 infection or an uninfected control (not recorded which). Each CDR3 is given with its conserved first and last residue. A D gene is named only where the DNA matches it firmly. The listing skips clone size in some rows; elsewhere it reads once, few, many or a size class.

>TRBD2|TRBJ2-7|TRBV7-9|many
TGTGCCAGCAGCGCCGGACTAGCGGGGGCCTACGAGCAGTACTTC
CASSAGLAGAYEQYF
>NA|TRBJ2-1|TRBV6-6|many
TGTGCCAGCAGTTACTCGATGGACCTCTCCTACAATGAGCAGTTCTTC
CASSYSMDLSYNEQFF
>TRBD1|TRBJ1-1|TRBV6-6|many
TGTGCCAGCAGTCTCCTCTTCATAACAGGGGGCATGAACACTGAAGCTTTCTTT
CASSLLFITGGMNTEAFF
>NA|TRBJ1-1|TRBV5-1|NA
TGCGCCAGCAGCTTGGTAGCTCTGAACACTGAAGCTTTCTTT
CASSLVALNTEAFF
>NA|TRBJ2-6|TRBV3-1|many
TGTGCCAGCAGCCAATCAATAGGGACTGGGGCCAACGTCCTGACTTTC
CASSQSIGTGANVLTF
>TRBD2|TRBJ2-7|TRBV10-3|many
TGTGCCATCAGTGATAGGGAGGGCGAGCAGTACTTC
CAISDREGEQYF
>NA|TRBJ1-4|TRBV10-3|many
TGTGCCATCAGTGAGGCGGCCGGTGCAACTAATGAAAAACTGTTTTTT
CAISEAAGATNEKLFF
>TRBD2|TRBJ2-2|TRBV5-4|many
TGTGCCAGCAGCTTGGGAGCAGCGGGGGGGAACACCGGGGAGCTGTTTTTT
CASSLGAAGGNTGELFF
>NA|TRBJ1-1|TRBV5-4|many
TGTGCCAGCAGCTCCCCCGGGGTTTCTGAAGCTTTCTTT
CASSSPGVSEAFF
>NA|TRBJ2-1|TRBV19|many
TGTGCCACTTCCCCCGGCGGGGGCCACTACAATGAGCAGTTCTTC
CATSPGGGHYNEQFF
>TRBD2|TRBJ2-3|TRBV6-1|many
TGTGCCAGCAGTATGCAGGGAGGGGTGATCACAGATACGCAGTATTTT
CASSMQGGVITDTQYF
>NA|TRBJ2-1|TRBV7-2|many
TGTGCCAGCAGCCCCCTGGGTAGCGGAAATGAGCAGTTCTTC
CASSPLGSGNEQFF
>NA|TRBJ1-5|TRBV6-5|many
TGTGCCAGCAGTACACAGGGAGGGCAGCCCCAGCATTTT
CASSTQGGQPQHF
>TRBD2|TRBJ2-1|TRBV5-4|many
TGTGCCAGCAGCTTGGATACTAGCGGCCACAATGAGCAGTTCTTC
CASSLDTSGHNEQFF
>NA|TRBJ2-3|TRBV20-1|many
TGCAGTGTCAGCACAGATACGCAGTATTTT
CSVSTDTQYF
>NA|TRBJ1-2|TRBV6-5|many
TGTGCCAGCAGTTCGCGAGGCGGGGTGTTGGCTGGCTACACCTTC
CASSSRGGVLAGYTF
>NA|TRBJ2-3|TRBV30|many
TGTGCCTGGAGGGACTTCTCCTTCACAGATACGCAGTATTTT
CAWRDFSFTDTQYF
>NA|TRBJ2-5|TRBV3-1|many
TGTGCCAGCAGCCGTGTCAGAAAAGTGACCCAGTACTTC
CASSRVRKVTQYF
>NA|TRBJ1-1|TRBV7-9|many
TGTGCCAGCAGCTTAGGCCCTCGGGCCACTGAAGCTTTCTTT
CASSLGPRATEAFF
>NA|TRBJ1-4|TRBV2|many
TGTGCCAGCAGGACTGCGGCCGCTAATGAAAAACTGTTTTTT
CASRTAAANEKLFF
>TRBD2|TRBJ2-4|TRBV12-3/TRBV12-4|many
TGTGCCAGCACCAACCTAGCGGGGTGGAACATTCAGTACTTC
CASTNLAGWNIQYF
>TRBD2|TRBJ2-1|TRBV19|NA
TGTGCCAGTAGGGTAGCGGGGGGAATAAAAAATGAGCAGTTCTTC
CASRVAGGIKNEQFF
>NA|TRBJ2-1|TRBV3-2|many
TGTGCCAGCAGCGTTATGGGGGGATCCTACAATGAGCAGTTCTTC
CASSVMGGSYNEQFF
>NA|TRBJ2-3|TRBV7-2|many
TGTGCCAGCACTAATGAGAGGGGTAGCGGAGGCACAGATACGCAGTATTTT
CASTNERGSGGTDTQYF
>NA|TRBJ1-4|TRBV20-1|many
TGCAGTGCTACAGGGGCTAATGAAAAACTGTTTTTT
CSATGANEKLFF
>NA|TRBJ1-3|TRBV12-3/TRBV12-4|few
TGTGCCAGCATCGGAGGGAGGGCTGGAAACACCATATATTTT
CASIGGRAGNTIYF
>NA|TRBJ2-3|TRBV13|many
TGTGCCAGCAGCTTAGGCCTATCCGATACGCAGTATTTT
CASSLGLSDTQYF
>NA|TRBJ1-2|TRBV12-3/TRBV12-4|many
TGTGCCAGCAGTTTTAACGCCAGGGGAAATGGCTACACCTTC
CASSFNARGNGYTF
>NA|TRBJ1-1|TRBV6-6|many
TGTGCCAGCATGGGGAACACTGAAGCTTTCTTT
CASMGNTEAFF
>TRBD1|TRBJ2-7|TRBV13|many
TGTGCCAGCAGTAAAACTGGGCGACTGGGACAGGGGTCTCCAGGCTCCTACGAGCAGTACTTC
CASSKTGRLGQGSPGSYEQYF
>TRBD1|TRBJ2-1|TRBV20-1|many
TGCAGTGCTAGAGAAGGGGGCGCGAGCTCCTACAATGAGCAGTTCTTC
CSAREGGASSYNEQFF
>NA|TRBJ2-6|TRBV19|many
TGTGCCAGTAAGGCAGTTTTATCGGCACGGGCCAACGTCCTGACTTTC
CASKAVLSARANVLTF
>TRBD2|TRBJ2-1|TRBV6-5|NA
TGTGCCAGCAGCCTACTCGGGACTAGCGGGGGAGGCTACAATGAGCAGTTCTTC
CASSLLGTSGGGYNEQFF
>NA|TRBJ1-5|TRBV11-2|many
TGTGCCAGCAGCTTAGATGCCCTATCGGCACAGCATTTT
CASSLDALSAQHF
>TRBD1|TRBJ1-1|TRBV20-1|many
TGCAGTGCCAGCCTGGGACAGGGGAGGGAGGCTTTCTTT
CSASLGQGREAFF
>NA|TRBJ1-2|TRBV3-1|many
TGTGCCAGCAGCCAAGCAGGGAATGGCTACACCTTC
CASSQAGNGYTF
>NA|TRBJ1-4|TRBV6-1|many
TGTGCCAGCAGTGAAGCGAAGGGCTTCGTTTTT
CASSEAKGFVF
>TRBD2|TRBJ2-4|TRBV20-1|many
TGCAGTGCTAGTCAGGGACTAGCGGGGGGGCCAGGGAACATTCAGTACTTC
CSASQGLAGGPGNIQYF
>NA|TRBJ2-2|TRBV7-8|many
TGTGCCAGCAGCTTAGTAGGGGCGCGCGGCGAGGAGCTGTTTTTT
CASSLVGARGEELFF
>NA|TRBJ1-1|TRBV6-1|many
TGTGCCCCAGTCCGGAGGGCATACACTGAAGCTTTCTTT
CAPVRRAYTEAFF
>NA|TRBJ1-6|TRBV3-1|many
TGTGCCAGCAGCCAAGGGGATCTGGATAATTCACCCCTCCACTTT
CASSQGDLDNSPLHF
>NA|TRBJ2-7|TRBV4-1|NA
TGCGCCAGCAGCCTACAAGCTTCACCGGGAGTACCCTACGAGCAGTACTTC
CASSLQASPGVPYEQYF
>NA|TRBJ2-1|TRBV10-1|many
TGCGCCAGCAGTGAACGGGCCAGGGCCTCCTACAATGAGCAGTTCTTC
CASSERARASYNEQFF
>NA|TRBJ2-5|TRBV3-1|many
TGTGCCAGCAGCCAGGAGGACAAGACCCAGTACTTC
CASSQEDKTQYF
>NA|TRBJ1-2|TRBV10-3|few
TGTGCCATCAGTGACAGGAACTATGGCTACACCTTC
CAISDRNYGYTF
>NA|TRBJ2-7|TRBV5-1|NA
TGCGCCAGCAGCTTGGACGGCAGCTCCTACGAGCAGTACTTC
CASSLDGSSYEQYF
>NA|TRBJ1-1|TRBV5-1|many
TGCGCCAGCAGCCCTTTGAGGGGTTCTACTGAAGCTTTCTTT
CASSPLRGSTEAFF
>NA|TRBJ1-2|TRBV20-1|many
TGCAGTGTCGTGCGGACCGGGGACTATGGCTACACCTTC
CSVVRTGDYGYTF
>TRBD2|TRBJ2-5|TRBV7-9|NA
TGTGCCAGCAGCTCAACGGGACTAGCTTTGGAGACCCAGTACTTC
CASSSTGLALETQYF
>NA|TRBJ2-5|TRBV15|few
TGTGCCACCAGCCGAGTCCGGGGAAGTCAAGAGACCCAGTACTTC
CATSRVRGSQETQYF